This TCR beta chain was identified during a study of response to subunit inactivated influenza vaccine. Regarding the study as a whole: T cells newly recruited by each seasonal influenza vaccination are few, the authors suggested.

With 0 bases removed from V and 2 bases from J, the gap between germline ends came to 8 bases. This CDR3 contains 14 residues. Germline-derived CDR1 and CDR2 are SGHRS and YFSETQ. The table lists this clonotype with many counts. Antigen specificity is unknown. TCRdb reanalysed the RT-PCR reads using MiXCR and keeps one entry per CDR3 protein. In the table there are hundreds of thousands of distinct CDR3 sequences, around 13% of which are singletons. The sample in question was PBMCs from blood, obtained 14 to 15 days before vaccination. The receptor's source is a man aged 50 to 59 who received an inactivated influenza vaccine. The chain recombines TRBV5-1 with TRBJ2-5; tentatively, D is TRBD1 (6 bases). The CDR3 is CASSLGQAQETQYF. CDR3 nucleotide sequence: TGCGCCAGCAGCTTGGGACAGGCTCAAGAGACCCAGTACTTC.